This T cell receptor (beta chain) was identified during a study of shared clonotypes between healthy human individuals. General study findings and limits: Clonotypes shared by all four donors outscored non-shared clonotypes in generation probability. Naive subsets usually exceeded memory subsets in estimated richness.

CD45RO negativity and positive selection for CCR7 defined naive CD8 cells, a population that excluded terminally differentiated effector memory CD45RA+ cells. Trimming removed 10 bases at V and 5 bases at J, with 11 bases between. Germline assignment: CDR1 WSHSY and CDR2 SAAADI. The CDR3 is 12 amino acids. Comments on this clone: Its matching antigen is unknown.

The assay used deep level. Only in-frame clones appear in the TCRdb table, and some are missing; sequencing was by immunoSEQ multiplex PCR. Of about 590,000 clones listed, less than 97% were seen once; the top ten hold 0.085% to 0.11%. The sequence was collected from a woman aged 25-40 years in good health. The source material was naive CD8+ T cells sorted from blood. The V and J genes are TRBV10-2 and TRBJ2-2; D possibly corresponds to TRBD1 (6 bases). This CDR3 reads CATPTGTGELFF. The CDR3 bases are TGCGCCACCCCGACAGGAACCGGGGAGCTGTTTTTT.